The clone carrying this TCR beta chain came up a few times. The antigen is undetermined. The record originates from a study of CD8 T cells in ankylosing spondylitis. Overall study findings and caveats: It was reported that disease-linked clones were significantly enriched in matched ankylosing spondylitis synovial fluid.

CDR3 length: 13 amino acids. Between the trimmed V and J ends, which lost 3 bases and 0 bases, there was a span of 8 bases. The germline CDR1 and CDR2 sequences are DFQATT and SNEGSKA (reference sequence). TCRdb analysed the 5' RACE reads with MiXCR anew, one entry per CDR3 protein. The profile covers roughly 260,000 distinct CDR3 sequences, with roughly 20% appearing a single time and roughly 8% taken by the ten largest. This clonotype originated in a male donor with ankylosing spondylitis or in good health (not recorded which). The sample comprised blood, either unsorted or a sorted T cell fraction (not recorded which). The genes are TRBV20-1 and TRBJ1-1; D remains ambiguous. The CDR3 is CSASGPMNTEAFF. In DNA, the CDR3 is TGCAGTGCTAGCGGACCTATGAACACTGAAGCTTTCTTT.